The sequence of this T cell receptor beta chain was determined in a study of metastatic and nonmetastatic thyroid tumors. Study-level background: Comparison of repertoires was carried out across blood and tumor or nodule tissue from malignant and benign thyroid patients.

This clone was seen more than once but under ten times. Its antigen is not known. V lost 3 bases and J lost 12; bases outside the gene matches: 8. Per germline, CDR1 SGHAT and CDR2 FQDESV (reference sequence). CDR3 size: 13 residues. No patient had received any treatment before thyroid surgery. Per the study methods: Between-group CDR3 differences, defined by clinicopathological status, yielded a distant-metastasis classifier for papillary thyroid cancer. TCRdb used MiXCR to call clones anew from the PCR reads. The V and J calls reflect TCRdb's pipeline rather than the authors' work. The table records approximately 35,000 clones, less than 40% of them present only once. Broader study findings: Within blood and tumor, benign nodules reportedly had significantly lower TCR beta diversity than malignant thyroid tumors did.

The J gene is TRBJ1-1, the V gene TRBV11-1; the match to TRBD1 covers 9 bases. This TCR was sampled from a female donor with papillary thyroid cancer or a benign thyroid nodule (not recorded which). Some clones in this sample may be carry-over from other donors' samples. Sequencing input: tumor tissue. The CDR3 reads CASSLEQGAHSFF. CDR3 DNA sequence: TGTGCCAGCAGCTTGGAACAGGGGGCGCACTCTTTCTTT.